Listed below are T cell receptor beta chains from one sample, sequenced in a study of cytomegalovirus exposure and HLA in healthy donors. Some clones are missing from TCRdb's copy, which holds only in-frame ones; the method was immunoSEQ multiplex PCR. The sample contains about 130,000 clones, roughly 88% of which appear only once. The sample taken for sequencing was PBMCs. The receptor set was obtained from a man in his forties or fifties in good health and CMV-seronegative. Both conserved end residues are part of each CDR3. The order of the fields is clone size, V gene, D gene, J gene, CDR3 protein, CDR3 DNA. A D gene is named only where the DNA matches it firmly. Size tells how often a clone was seen (once, few, many) or the class of an expanded clone, and some rows leave it out.

NA,TRBV5-1,NA,TRBJ2-2,CASSSPGKGVATGELFF,TGCGCCAGCAGCTCCCCCGGAAAGGGGGTAGCCACCGGGGAGCTGTTTTTT
NA,TRBV4-1,TRBD2,TRBJ2-7,CASSPGGIGTSAYEQYF,TGCGCCAGCAGCCCAGGAGGGATCGGGACTAGCGCTTACGAGCAGTACTTC
NA,TRBV9,NA,TRBJ2-3,CASSVGRVTDTQYF,TGTGCCAGCAGCGTTGGGCGGGTCACAGATACGCAGTATTTT
NA,TRBV4-2,NA,TRBJ1-4,CASSQMLADLGEKLFF,TGTGCCAGCAGCCAAATGCTGGCGGATTTGGGTGAAAAACTGTTTTTT
NA,TRBV4-1,NA,TRBJ1-6,CASSQDDRFNSPLHF,TGCGCCAGCAGCCAAGATGACAGATTTAATTCACCCCTCCACTTT
NA,TRBV5-4,TRBD1,TRBJ1-1,CASSARDRAGTEAFF,TGTGCCAGCAGCGCCCGGGACAGGGCGGGCACTGAAGCTTTCTTT
NA,TRBV4-1,TRBD1,TRBJ2-7,CASSHQTGRTYEQYF,TGCGCCAGCAGCCACCAGACAGGGAGAACCTACGAGCAGTACTTC
NA,TRBV28,NA,TRBJ1-2,CASSLGLTIYGYTF,TGTGCCAGCAGTTTAGGGCTGACTATCTATGGCTACACCTTC
NA,TRBV5-6,NA,TRBJ2-7,CASSLAGGRSSYEQYF,TGTGCCAGCAGCTTGGCCGGAGGCAGGAGTTCCTACGAGCAGTACTTC
NA,TRBV7-8,NA,TRBJ2-5,CASSRGLGETQYF,TGTGCCAGCAGCCGGGGTCTAGGGGAGACCCAGTACTTC
NA,TRBV19,TRBD1,TRBJ1-4,CASIRSVTGANEKLFF,TGTGCCAGTATTCGGTCGGTGACAGGGGCTAATGAAAAACTGTTTTTT
NA,TRBV9,TRBD1,TRBJ1-2,CASSVSLQGKGYTF,TGTGCCAGCAGCGTCTCCTTACAGGGGAAAGGCTACACCTTC
once,TRBV2,NA,TRBJ1-1,CASSPTGSLTEAFF,TGTGCCAGCAGTCCTACAGGGTCCCTCACTGAAGCTTTCTTT
NA,TRBV10-3,TRBD1,TRBJ1-5,CAISGTGNQPQHF,TGTGCCATCAGCGGGACAGGGAATCAGCCCCAGCATTTT
NA,TRBV15,TRBD2,TRBJ2-1,CATSRDRTSYNEQFF,TGTGCCACCAGCAGAGATCGGACTAGCTACAATGAGCAGTTCTTC
NA,TRBV7-9,TRBD2,TRBJ2-7,CASSSPILSGGSSYEQYF,TGTGCCAGCAGCTCACCGATTTTGAGCGGGGGGTCTTCCTACGAGCAGTACTTC